This TCR beta chain was retrieved from a study of control samples from healthy donors and cancer patients. Trimming cost V 3 bases and J 7 bases, with 6 bases left between them. Looked up from germline, CDR1 is LGHDT and CDR2 is YNNKEL (reference sequence). This CDR3 contains 11 residues. Method: immunoSEQ multiplex PCR; TCRdb's copy keeps in-frame clones and lacks some. Of nearly 40,000 clones listed, 92% are singletons. Source material: blood. The sequence was collected from a woman between 50 and 59 years old in good health. The chain carries TRBV3-1 (or the pseudogene TRBV3-2) and TRBJ2-5; no definite D call. The CDR3 region is CASSQSRTQYF. DNA of the CDR3: TGTGCCAGCAGCCAGAGTAGGACCCAGTACTTC.